The 2 T cell receptor beta chains listed next were all sequenced from one sample in a study of shared clonotypes between healthy human individuals. The assay was immunoSEQ multiplex PCR, and TCRdb's table has in-frame clones only and misses some. The repertoire holds about 1.5 million clones, with 95% to 99% as singletons. Sample: naive CD4+ T cells sorted from blood. The subset is: CD45RA+ positively selected. These receptors all come from a man aged 30-40 years in good health.

V and J are TRBV21-1 and TRBJ2-7; the table's D call of TRBD1 was not tested on the DNA. TRBV21-1 is a recognized pseudogene. CDR3 length: 17 amino acids. CDR3 sequence reads: CASSKVRAQGAFYEQYF. DNA of the CDR3: TGTGCCAGCAGCAAAGTAAGGGCACAGGGGGCTTTCTACGAGCAGTACTTC.

V gene TRBV7-9 combines with J gene TRBJ2-5; D gene unclear. Trimming removed 11 bases from V and 4 bases from J, with 8 bases in between. The germline V gene has CDR1 SEHNR and CDR2 FQNEAQ (reference sequence). The CDR3 loop spans 10 amino acids. The DNA of the CDR3 is TGTGCCTCTGCTGGAGAGACCCAGTACTTC. Residues: CASAGETQYF.